This is a list of T cell receptor beta chains from one sample in a study of shared clonotypes between healthy human individuals. Generated by immunoSEQ multiplex PCR, the TCRdb table keeps only in-frame clones and is missing some. The repertoire includes around 510,000 clones, 90% to 96% of them detected once, and under 0.065% sits in the top ten. Sequencing input: naive CD4+ T cells sorted from blood. The receptors derive from a woman aged 25-40 years in good health. CDR3s include the opening cysteine and the closing phenylalanine or tryptophan. The D gene is left open where the match is weak. The size field is filled for only some rows; it gives once, few, many or a size class.

cdr3_aa: CASNRGDYGYTF; cdr3_nt: TGTGCCAGTAACAGGGGGGACTATGGCTACACCTTC; j_call: TRBJ1-2; v_call: TRBV28; clone_size: -; d_call: TRBD1
cdr3_aa: CASSEQYF; cdr3_nt: TGCGCCAGCAGTGAACAGTATTTT; j_call: TRBJ2-3; v_call: TRBV10-1; clone_size: -; d_call: -
cdr3_aa: CASSSGGSYEQYF; cdr3_nt: TGTGCCAGCAGTTCAGGGGGGTCCTACGAGCAGTACTTC; j_call: TRBJ2-7; v_call: TRBV27; clone_size: -; d_call: -
cdr3_aa: CASSFHPSGLGNEKLFF; cdr3_nt: TGTGCCAGCAGCTTCCATCCCTCGGGGTTGGGTAATGAAAAACTGTTTTTT; j_call: TRBJ1-4; v_call: TRBV11-2; clone_size: -; d_call: -
cdr3_aa: CASSGTGGDTQYF; cdr3_nt: TGTGCCAGCAGCGGGACAGGGGGAGATACGCAGTATTTT; j_call: TRBJ2-3; v_call: TRBV28; clone_size: -; d_call: TRBD1
cdr3_aa: CASSPRDRGHEQYF; cdr3_nt: TGCGCCAGCAGCCCCCGGGACAGGGGGCACGAGCAGTACTTC; j_call: TRBJ2-7; v_call: TRBV5-1; clone_size: -; d_call: TRBD1
cdr3_aa: CASRSPGGEQYF; cdr3_nt: TGTGCCAGCAGATCCCCAGGGGGCGAGCAGTACTTC; j_call: TRBJ2-7; v_call: TRBV28; clone_size: -; d_call: TRBD1
cdr3_aa: CASSLLAGHNQPQHF; cdr3_nt: TGTGCCAGCAGCTTGTTGGCGGGGCACAATCAGCCCCAGCATTTT; j_call: TRBJ1-5; v_call: TRBV5-5; clone_size: -; d_call: -
cdr3_aa: CASSGQGRGQPQHF; cdr3_nt: TGTGCCAGCAGCGGACAGGGCCGGGGTCAGCCCCAGCATTTT; j_call: TRBJ1-5; v_call: TRBV27; clone_size: -; d_call: TRBD1
cdr3_aa: CASAPGTTRLEQFF; cdr3_nt: TGTGCCAGCGCGCCCGGGACCACACGACTTGAGCAGTTCTTC; j_call: TRBJ2-1; v_call: TRBV5-4; clone_size: -; d_call: -
cdr3_aa: CASSVGIPWTGETYEQYF; cdr3_nt: TGTGCCAGCAGCGTAGGAATCCCATGGACAGGTGAGACCTACGAGCAGTACTTC; j_call: TRBJ2-7; v_call: TRBV9; clone_size: -; d_call: TRBD1
cdr3_aa: CASFPRPGETEAFF; cdr3_nt: TGCGCCAGTTTCCCGAGGCCCGGCGAGACTGAAGCTTTCTTT; j_call: TRBJ1-1; v_call: TRBV5-1; clone_size: -; d_call: -
cdr3_aa: CASSFRDWTGWTGELFF; cdr3_nt: TGTGCCAGCAGTTTTAGGGACTGGACAGGGTGGACCGGGGAGCTGTTTTTT; j_call: TRBJ2-2; v_call: TRBV28; clone_size: -; d_call: TRBD1
cdr3_aa: CASSVSNRQYF; cdr3_nt: TGTGCCAGCAGCGTATCTAATCGTCAGTACTTC; j_call: TRBJ2-4; v_call: TRBV7-2; clone_size: -; d_call: -
cdr3_aa: CASSLYGTMNTEAFF; cdr3_nt: TGTGCCAGCAGTTTATACGGAACCATGAACACTGAAGCTTTCTTT; j_call: TRBJ1-1; v_call: TRBV28; clone_size: once; d_call: -
cdr3_aa: CASSAWESDRKYF; cdr3_nt: TGTGCCAGCAGCGCCTGGGAGTCCGACAGAAAGTACTTC; j_call: TRBJ2-7; v_call: TRBV11-2; clone_size: -; d_call: -
cdr3_aa: CASSRDNPNTEAFF; cdr3_nt: TGTGCCAGCAGCCGGGACAACCCGAACACTGAAGCTTTCTTT; j_call: TRBJ1-1; v_call: TRBV7-9; clone_size: few; d_call: -
cdr3_aa: CASSLDGTYGYTF; cdr3_nt: TGTGCCAGCAGTTTGGACGGGACCTATGGCTACACCTTC; j_call: TRBJ1-2; v_call: TRBV28; clone_size: -; d_call: -
cdr3_aa: CASSLGTGAASYEQYF; cdr3_nt: TGTGCCAGCAGCTTAGGGACAGGTGCTGCATCCTACGAGCAGTACTTC; j_call: TRBJ2-7; v_call: TRBV7-6; clone_size: -; d_call: TRBD1
cdr3_aa: CASSLQRGDYGYTF; cdr3_nt: TGCGCCAGCAGCTTGCAGCGGGGGGACTATGGCTACACCTTC; j_call: TRBJ1-2; v_call: TRBV5-1; clone_size: once; d_call: -
cdr3_aa: CASGYLQANYGYTF; cdr3_nt: TGTGCCAGCGGCTATTTACAGGCTAACTATGGCTACACCTTC; j_call: TRBJ1-2; v_call: TRBV27; clone_size: -; d_call: -
cdr3_aa: CASSEKAGGLFF; cdr3_nt: TGCGCCAGCAGTGAGAAGGCTGGGGGGCTGTTTTTT; j_call: TRBJ2-2; v_call: TRBV10-1; clone_size: -; d_call: -